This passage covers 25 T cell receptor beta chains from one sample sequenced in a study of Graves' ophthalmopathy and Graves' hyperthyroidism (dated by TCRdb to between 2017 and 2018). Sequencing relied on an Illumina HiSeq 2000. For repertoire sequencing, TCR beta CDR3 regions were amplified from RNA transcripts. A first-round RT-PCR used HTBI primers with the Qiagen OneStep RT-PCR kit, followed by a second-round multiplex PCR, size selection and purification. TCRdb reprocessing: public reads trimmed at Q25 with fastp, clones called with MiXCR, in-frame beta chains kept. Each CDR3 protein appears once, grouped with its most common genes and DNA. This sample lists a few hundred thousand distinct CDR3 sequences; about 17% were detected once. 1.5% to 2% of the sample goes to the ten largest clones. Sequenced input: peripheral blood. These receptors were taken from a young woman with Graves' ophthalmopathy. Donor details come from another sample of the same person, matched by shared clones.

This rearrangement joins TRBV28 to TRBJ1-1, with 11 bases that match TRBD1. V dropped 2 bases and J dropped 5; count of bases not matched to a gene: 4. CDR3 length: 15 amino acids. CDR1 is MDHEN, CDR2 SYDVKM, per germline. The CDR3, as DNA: TGTGCCAGCAGTTTACGGGACAGGGGGAGAACTGAAGCTTTCTTT. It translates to CASSLRDRGRTEAFF. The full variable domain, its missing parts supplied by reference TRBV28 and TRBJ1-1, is DVKVTQSSRYLVKRTGEKVFLECVQDMDHENMFWYRQDPGLGLRLIYFSYDVKMKEKGDIPEGYSVSREKKERFSLILESASTNQTSMYLCASSLRDRGRTEAFFGQGTRLTVV.

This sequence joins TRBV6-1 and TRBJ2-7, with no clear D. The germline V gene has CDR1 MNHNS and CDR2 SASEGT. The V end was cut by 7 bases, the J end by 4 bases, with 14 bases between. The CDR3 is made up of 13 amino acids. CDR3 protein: CASKTGNGYEQYF. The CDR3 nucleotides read TGTGCCAGCAAGACGGGTAATGGGTACGAGCAGTACTTC.

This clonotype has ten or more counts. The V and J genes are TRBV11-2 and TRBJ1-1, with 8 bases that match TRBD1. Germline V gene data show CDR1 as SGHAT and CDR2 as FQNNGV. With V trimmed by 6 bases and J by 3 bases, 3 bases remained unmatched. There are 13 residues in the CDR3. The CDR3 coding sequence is TGTGCCAGCAGGCAACAGGGGGACACTGAAGCTTTCTTT. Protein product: CASRQQGDTEAFF.

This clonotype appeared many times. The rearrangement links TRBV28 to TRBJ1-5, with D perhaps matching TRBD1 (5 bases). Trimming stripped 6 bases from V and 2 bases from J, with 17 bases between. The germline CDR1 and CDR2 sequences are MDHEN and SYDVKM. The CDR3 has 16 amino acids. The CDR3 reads CASSRPGTGRNQPQHF. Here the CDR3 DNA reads TGTGCCAGCAGCCGCCCAGGGACCGGTCGCAATCAGCCCCAGCATTTT.

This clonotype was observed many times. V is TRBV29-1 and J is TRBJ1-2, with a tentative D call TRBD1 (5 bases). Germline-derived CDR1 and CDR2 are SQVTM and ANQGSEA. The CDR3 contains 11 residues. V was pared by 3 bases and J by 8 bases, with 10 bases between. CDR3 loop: CSVDRAEGYTF. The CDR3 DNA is TGCAGCGTTGACAGGGCGGAAGGCTACACCTTC.

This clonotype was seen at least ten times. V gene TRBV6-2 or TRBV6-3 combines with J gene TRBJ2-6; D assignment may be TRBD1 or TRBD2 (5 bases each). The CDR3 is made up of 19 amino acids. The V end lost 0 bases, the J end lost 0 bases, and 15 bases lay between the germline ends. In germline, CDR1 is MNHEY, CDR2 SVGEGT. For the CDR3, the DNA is TGTGCCAGCAGTTACTCCATCCGGGACGGCAACTCTGGGGCCAACGTCCTGACTTTC. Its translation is CASSYSIRDGNSGANVLTF.

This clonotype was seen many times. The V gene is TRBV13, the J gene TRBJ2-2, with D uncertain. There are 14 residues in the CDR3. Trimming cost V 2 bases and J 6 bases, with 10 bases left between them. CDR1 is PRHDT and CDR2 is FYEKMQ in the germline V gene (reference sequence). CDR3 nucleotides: TGTGCCAGCAGCTTACCTCAGGTTTCCGGGGAGCTGTTTTTT. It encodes CASSLPQVSGELFF.

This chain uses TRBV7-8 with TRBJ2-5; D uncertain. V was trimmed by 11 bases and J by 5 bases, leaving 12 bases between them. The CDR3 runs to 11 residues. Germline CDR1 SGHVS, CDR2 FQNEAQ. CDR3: CAWSARETQYF. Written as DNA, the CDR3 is TGTGCCTGGAGTGCGCGGGAGACCCAGTACTTC.

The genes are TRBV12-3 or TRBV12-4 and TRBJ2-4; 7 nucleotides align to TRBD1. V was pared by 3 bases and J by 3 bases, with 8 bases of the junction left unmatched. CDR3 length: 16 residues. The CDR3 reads CASSFPTGIGKNIQYF. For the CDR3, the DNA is TGTGCCAGCAGTTTCCCGACAGGGATTGGCAAAAACATTCAGTACTTC.

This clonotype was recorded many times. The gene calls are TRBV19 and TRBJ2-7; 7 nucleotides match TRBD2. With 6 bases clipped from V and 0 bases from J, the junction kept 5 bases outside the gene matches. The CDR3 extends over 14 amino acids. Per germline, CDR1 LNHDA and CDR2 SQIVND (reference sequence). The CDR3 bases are TGTGCCAGTAGCGCCTCGGGGGGCTCCTACGAGCAGTACTTC. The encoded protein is CASSASGGSYEQYF.

This chain's CDR3 is CATSNSGQGNYGYTF. The CDR3, as DNA: TGTGCCACCAGCAACTCCGGACAGGGCAACTATGGCTACACCTTC. This chain joins TRBV15 and TRBJ1-2, with 8 bases aligning to TRBD1. The V gene end was trimmed by 4 bases and the J gene end by 2 bases; junction bases not matched to a gene: 6. CDR3 length: 15 amino acids. Per germline, CDR1 LNHNV and CDR2 YYDKDF (reference sequence).

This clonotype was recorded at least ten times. The CDR3 reads CASSLGWSYEQYF. CDR3 DNA sequence: TGTGCCAGCAGCCTTGGCTGGTCCTACGAGCAGTACTTC. The chain links TRBV5-6 to TRBJ2-7, with no clear D. In germline, CDR1 is SGHDT, CDR2 YYEEEE. V was clipped by 4 bases and J by 1 base, with 9 bases between them. The CDR3 covers 13 residues.

This CDR3 reads CASNLWTGGEAFF. The CDR3 DNA follows: TGTGCCAGCAACCTCTGGACGGGCGGTGAAGCTTTCTTT. The chain has TRBV28 and TRBJ1-1; D gene ambiguous. Germline V gene sequence: CDR1 MDHEN, CDR2 SYDVKM. The CDR3 runs 13 residues. Trimming removed 7 bases at V and 7 bases at J, with 16 bases between.

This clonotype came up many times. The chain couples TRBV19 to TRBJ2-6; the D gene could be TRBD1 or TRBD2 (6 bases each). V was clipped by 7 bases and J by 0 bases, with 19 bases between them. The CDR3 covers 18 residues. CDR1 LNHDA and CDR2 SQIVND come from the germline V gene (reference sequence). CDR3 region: CASTPGETDYSGANVLTF. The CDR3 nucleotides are TGTGCCAGTACCCCAGGGGAGACGGACTACTCTGGGGCCAACGTCCTGACTTTC.

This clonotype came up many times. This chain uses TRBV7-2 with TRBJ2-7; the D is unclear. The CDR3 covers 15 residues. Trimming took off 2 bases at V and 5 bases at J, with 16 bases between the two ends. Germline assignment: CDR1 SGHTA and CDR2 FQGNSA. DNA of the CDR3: TGTGCCAGCAGCTTAAGCCCAGCCTGGAGTCACGAGCAGTACTTC. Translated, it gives CASSLSPAWSHEQYF.

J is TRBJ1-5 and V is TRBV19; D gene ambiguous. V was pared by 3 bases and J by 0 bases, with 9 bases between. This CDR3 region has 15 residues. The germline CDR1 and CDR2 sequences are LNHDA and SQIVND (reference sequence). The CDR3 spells CASSMSGNSNQPQHF. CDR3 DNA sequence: TGTGCCAGTAGTATGTCAGGCAATAGCAATCAGCCCCAGCATTTT.

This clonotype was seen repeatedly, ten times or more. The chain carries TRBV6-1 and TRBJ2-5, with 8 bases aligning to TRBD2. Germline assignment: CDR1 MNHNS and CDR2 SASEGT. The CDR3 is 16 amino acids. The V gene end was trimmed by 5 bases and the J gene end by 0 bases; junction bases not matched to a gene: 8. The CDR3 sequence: CASSLLAGKNQETQYF. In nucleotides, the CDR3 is TGTGCCAGCAGTCTCCTAGCGGGTAAAAACCAAGAGACCCAGTACTTC.

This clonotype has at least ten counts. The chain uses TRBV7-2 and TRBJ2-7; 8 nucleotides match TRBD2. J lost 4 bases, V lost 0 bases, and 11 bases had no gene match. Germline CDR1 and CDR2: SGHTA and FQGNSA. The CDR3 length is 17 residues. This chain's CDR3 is CASSLAPNGRARYEQYF. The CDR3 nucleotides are TGTGCCAGCAGCTTAGCACCTAACGGGAGGGCCAGGTACGAGCAGTACTTC.

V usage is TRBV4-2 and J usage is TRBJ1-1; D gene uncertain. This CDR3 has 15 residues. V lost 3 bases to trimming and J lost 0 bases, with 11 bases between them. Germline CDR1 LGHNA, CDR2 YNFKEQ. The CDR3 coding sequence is TGTGCCAGCAGCCAGGCCCTTCAATTGAACACTGAAGCTTTCTTT. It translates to CASSQALQLNTEAFF.

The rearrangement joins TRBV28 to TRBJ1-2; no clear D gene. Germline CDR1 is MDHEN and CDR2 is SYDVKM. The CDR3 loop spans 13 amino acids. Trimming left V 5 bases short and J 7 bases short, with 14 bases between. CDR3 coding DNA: TGTGCCAGCAGTCCCAGTTGGGTGGGTGGCTACACCTTC. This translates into CASSPSWVGGYTF.

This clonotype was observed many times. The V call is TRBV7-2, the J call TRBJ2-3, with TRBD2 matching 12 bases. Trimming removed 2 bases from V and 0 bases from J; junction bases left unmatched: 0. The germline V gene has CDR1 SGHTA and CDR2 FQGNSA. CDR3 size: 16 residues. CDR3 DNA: TGTGCCAGCAGCTTACTAGCGGGGGGGAGCACAGATACGCAGTATTTT. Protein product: CASSLLAGGSTDTQYF.

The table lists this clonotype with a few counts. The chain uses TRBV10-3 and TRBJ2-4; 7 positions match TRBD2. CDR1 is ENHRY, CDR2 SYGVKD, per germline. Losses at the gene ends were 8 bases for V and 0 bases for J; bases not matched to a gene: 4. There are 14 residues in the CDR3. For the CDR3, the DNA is TGTGCCATCGGGGAGGGGATAGCCAAAAACATTCAGTACTTC. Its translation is CAIGEGIAKNIQYF.

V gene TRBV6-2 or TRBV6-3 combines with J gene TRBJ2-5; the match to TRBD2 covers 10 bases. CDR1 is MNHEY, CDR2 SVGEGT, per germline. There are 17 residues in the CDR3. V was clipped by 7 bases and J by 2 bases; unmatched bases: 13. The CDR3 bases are TGTGCCAGCACCCCGAACCTAGCGGGAGAGCTGCAAGAGACCCAGTACTTC. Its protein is CASTPNLAGELQETQYF.

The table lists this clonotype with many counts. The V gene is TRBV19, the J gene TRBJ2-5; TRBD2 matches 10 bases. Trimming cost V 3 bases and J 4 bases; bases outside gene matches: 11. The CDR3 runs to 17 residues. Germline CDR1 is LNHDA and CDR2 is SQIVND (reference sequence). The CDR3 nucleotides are TGTGCCAGTAGTATTTCGCCTAGCGGGAGTACGTTAGAGACCCAGTACTTC. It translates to CASSISPSGSTLETQYF.

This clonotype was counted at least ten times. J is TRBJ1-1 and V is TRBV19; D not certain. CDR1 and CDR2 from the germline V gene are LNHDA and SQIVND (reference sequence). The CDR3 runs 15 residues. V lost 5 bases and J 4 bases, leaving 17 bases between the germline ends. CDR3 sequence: CASSAPGPWPTEAFF. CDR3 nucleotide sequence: TGTGCCAGTAGTGCCCCCGGGCCCTGGCCCACTGAAGCTTTCTTT.